Below, 19 T cell receptor beta chains from the same sample are listed, as sequenced in a study of molecular identifiers for immune sequencing clone quantification. TCRdb itself ran the PCR reads through MiXCR, one entry per CDR3 protein. The repertoire holds a few hundred thousand distinct CDR3 sequences, with about 23% as singletons. Sequenced material: naive CD8+ T cells from blood, with Jurkat cell RNA spiked in. Noted subset: FACS-sorted CD8+CD4-CCR7+CD45RA+ naive T cells. The receptors here all came from a human donor in good health. Some libraries in this study had Jurkat cell RNA spiked in.

This clonotype was detected a few times. The chain joins TRBV7-9 to TRBJ2-7, with TRBD2 as a possible D gene (6 bases). The ends were cut back, 1 base at V and 6 bases at J, with 13 bases in the middle. CDR3 length equals 14 residues. Germline loops: CDR1 SEHNR, CDR2 FQNEAQ (reference sequence). As DNA, the CDR3 is TGTGCCAGCAGCTTAGGACTAGATCGGGGCGAGCAGTACTTC. This gives the protein CASSLGLDRGEQYF.

This chain joins TRBV20-1 and TRBJ2-7; D gene ambiguous. This CDR3 has 11 residues. Germline V gene data show CDR1 as DFQATT and CDR2 as SNEGSKA (reference sequence). Trimming left V 0 bases short and J 4 bases short, with 4 bases between. CDR3 protein: CSAREAYEQYF. DNA of the CDR3: TGCAGTGCTAGAGAGGCATACGAGCAGTACTTC.

This clonotype was found many times. The chain combines TRBV28 with TRBJ2-5, with a tentative D call TRBD2 (5 bases). The V gene lost 10 bases and the J gene lost 6 bases, with 15 bases spanning the gap. Germline CDR1 is MDHEN and CDR2 is SYDVKM. The CDR3 sequence is 12 residues long. The CDR3 DNA is TGTGCCACCCGGGAAGGGCGGCAGACCCAGTACTTC. It codes for CATREGRQTQYF.

In its sample, this clonotype was seen a few times. The gene calls are TRBV10-3 and TRBJ2-7; TRBD2 aligns across 8 bases. The CDR3 is 13 amino acids. The V segment lost 9 bases and the J segment 3 bases; nucleotides outside the gene matches: 7. The germline V gene has CDR1 ENHRY and CDR2 SYGVKD. In DNA form, the CDR3 reads TGTGCCATGGGAAATAGCGGGAACTACGAGCAGTACTTC. It translates to CAMGNSGNYEQYF.

The chain combines TRBV27 with TRBJ2-3; 11 bases agree with TRBD2. With 2 bases clipped from V and 3 bases from J, the junction kept 10 bases outside the gene matches. Germline V gene data show CDR1 as MNHEY and CDR2 as SMNVEV (reference sequence). The CDR3 runs 18 residues. The CDR3 DNA follows: TGTGCCAGCAGTTTAATAATAGCGGGAGGGCCGAGTACAGATACGCAGTATTTT. Protein sequence: CASSLIIAGGPSTDTQYF.

Many counts were recorded for this clonotype. The chain joins TRBV5-6 to TRBJ1-1; TRBD1 is a possible D gene (6 bases). Germline CDR1 SGHDT, CDR2 YYEEEE. Deletions cut 0 bases from V and 0 bases from J, with 9 bases between. The length of the CDR3 is 15 residues. The CDR3 DNA follows: TGTGCCAGCAGCTTGGGAGGGGGTTTGAACACTGAAGCTTTCTTT. Amino acids: CASSLGGGLNTEAFF.

This clonotype was counted at least ten times. The chain combines TRBV7-2 with TRBJ2-1; D gene unclear. This CDR3 is built from 13 residues. From germline, CDR1 is SGHTA and CDR2 FQGNSA. Trimming removed 9 bases from V and 2 bases from J, with 11 bases in between. The CDR3 DNA is TGTGCCAGATCGAAGGCCCCCTACAATGAGCAGTTCTTC. The encoded protein is CARSKAPYNEQFF.

On this clonotype itself: A much larger clone is a single base away; this may be a read error. J is TRBJ2-7 and V is TRBV7-9, with TRBD2 identical over 12 bases. Germline-derived CDR1 and CDR2 are SEHNR and FQNEAQ (reference sequence). The CDR3 length is 16 residues. CDR3 amino acids: CASSRVTSGGGYEPYF. Written as DNA, the CDR3 is TGTGCCAGCAGCCGGGTGACTAGCGGGGGAGGCTACGAGCCGTACTTC.

The chain recombines TRBV19 with TRBJ1-1; TRBD1 aligns across 8 bases. Germline-derived CDR1 and CDR2 are LNHDA and SQIVND (reference sequence). Unmatched junction bases numbered 5, after V lost 2 bases and J lost 3 bases. The CDR3 is 15 residues long. In nucleotides, the CDR3 is TGTGCCAGTAGTATATATCAGGGGGCGCACACTGAAGCTTTCTTT. Encoded protein: CASSIYQGAHTEAFF.

Turning to this clonotype: A much larger clone is a single base away; this may be a read error. This chain uses TRBV5-3 with TRBJ2-6, with D perhaps matching TRBD2 (6 bases). TRBV5-3 is an ORF, with its function uncertain. The length of the CDR3 is 17 residues. CDR3: CASSLLGGGPGANVLTF. In DNA, the CDR3 is TGTGCCAGCAGCTTGTTGGGAGGCGGCCCTGGGGCCAACGTCCTGACTTTC.

In its sample, this clonotype was seen many times. The chain has TRBV2 and TRBJ2-5; D possibly corresponds to TRBD1 (6 bases). V lost 6 bases and J 4 bases, leaving 12 bases between the germline ends. The CDR3 loop spans 13 amino acids. Germline values: CDR1 SNHLY, CDR2 FYNNEI. DNA of the CDR3: TGTGCCAGCAGCGAATTGGGGGCAGAGACCCAGTACTTC. Its protein product is CASSELGAETQYF.

This clonotype was observed many times. The chain couples TRBV7-9 to TRBJ1-1; a possible D gene is TRBD1 (5 bases). There are 11 residues in the CDR3. Germline V gives CDR1 SEHNR, CDR2 FQNEAQ (reference sequence). The ends were cut back, 7 bases at V and 8 bases at J, with 11 bases in the middle. CDR3 coding DNA: TGTGCCAGCAACGAGGGACCCGAAGCTTTCTTT. Translated: CASNEGPEAFF.

This clonotype was seen a handful of times. The chain is built from TRBV4-1 and TRBJ2-1; D ambiguous. The V end was cut by 1 base, the J end by 6 bases, with 7 bases between. From germline, CDR1 is MGHRA and CDR2 YSYEKL. This CDR3 has 13 amino acids. The CDR3 DNA sequence: TGCGCCAGCAGCCAAGCCCTAACCAATGAGCAGTTCTTC. Translating it yields CASSQALTNEQFF.

This clonotype has just a few counts. The V gene is TRBV6-5, the J gene TRBJ2-3, with 11 nucleotides matching TRBD2. CDR3 length: 16 residues. The V and J ends lost 1 base and 1 base, in that order; junction bases with no gene match: 1. Germline CDR1 and CDR2: MNHEY and SVGAGI. The CDR3 here is CASSYLAGGGTDTQYF. CDR3 bases: TGTGCCAGCAGTTACTTAGCGGGAGGGGGCACAGATACGCAGTATTTT.

This clonotype was detected many times. The genes are TRBV5-1 and TRBJ1-1; no firm D call. Germline V gives CDR1 SGHRS, CDR2 YFSETQ. Deletions cut 0 bases from V and 3 bases from J, with 9 bases between. This CDR3 is built from 14 residues. The CDR3: CASSLGGGYTEAFF. The CDR3 DNA sequence: TGCGCCAGCAGCTTGGGGGGAGGGTACACTGAAGCTTTCTTT. Supplemented by reference TRBV5-1 and TRBJ1-1, the full variable domain reads KAGVTQTPRYLIKTRGQQVTLSCSPISGHRSVSWYQQTPGQGLQFLFEYFSETQRNKGNFPGRFSGRQFSNSRSEMNVSTLELGDSALYLCASSLGGGYTEAFFGQGTRLTVV.

J is TRBJ2-7 and V is TRBV20-1, with D possibly called TRBD1 or TRBD2 (5 bases each). Germline CDR1 reads DFQATT; CDR2 reads SNEGSKA (reference sequence). V was cut by 0 bases and J by 2 bases, with 5 bases left in between. The CDR3 is 12 amino acids. This chain's CDR3 is CSAREGAYEQYF. DNA for the CDR3: TGCAGTGCTAGAGAGGGGGCCTACGAGCAGTACTTC.

In its sample, this clonotype was seen many times. The chain joins TRBV23-1 to TRBJ2-7, with no clear D. TRBV23-1 is treated as an ORF (open reading frame) with a function not yet certain. V was pared by 5 bases and J by 7 bases, with 15 bases between. The CDR3 is made up of 13 amino acids. The CDR3, as DNA: TGCGCCAGCAGTGCCCTGTACATGAGGGAGCAGTACTTC. As protein: CASSALYMREQYF.

A single count supports this clonotype. V gene TRBV20-1 combines with J gene TRBJ2-2, with TRBD2 identical over 9 bases. The length of the CDR3 is 15 residues. CDR1 and CDR2 from the germline V gene are DFQATT and SNEGSKA (reference sequence). Trimming took 4 bases from V and 4 from J; bases not matched to a gene: 7. CDR3 in DNA: TGCAGTGCTACTGAGCGGGGGGACCTCACCGGGGAGCTGTTTTTT. The encoded protein is CSATERGDLTGELFF.

V usage is TRBV7-7 and J usage is TRBJ2-2; perhaps TRBD2 as D (6 bases). The CDR3 consists of 14 residues. Trimming pared 5 bases from V and 4 bases from J, leaving 11 bases between. Germline V lookup: CDR1 SSHAT, CDR2 FNYEAQ (reference sequence). The CDR3 DNA sequence: TGTGCCAGCAGCCCCCCGGGACTCACCGGGGAGCTGTTTTTT. This codes for CASSPPGLTGELFF.